A single TCR beta chain is shown here with its context. Its antigen specificity is not known. Qualities for individual bases were not recorded, and no much larger clone is one base off. From its cysteine to its phenylalanine, the CDR3 spans 14 amino acids. Only CDR3 DNA remains: 42 bases, in frame from the first base. Per the germline V gene (reference sequence), MNHNY is the CDR1 and SVGAGI is the CDR2. Relative to germline, V is 2 bases shorter and J is 2 bases shorter, with 9 bases between their ends. This sample was included in a study of blood T cell repertoires in COVID-19 (dated by TCRdb to about 2020). In the study overall: Collaborator samples came from the United States, Italy and Spain and covered acute and convalescent phases of COVID-19. The prospective study material was composed of cDNA or gDNA derived from T cells, B-cell-depleted T cells, or PBMCs. Deeply sampled blood TCRbeta repertoires from subjects exposed to, actively infected with, or recovered from COVID-19 were included in the dataset. A freely available public database, intended as a resource for researchers studying the immune response to SARS-CoV-2, is where the repertoires were released. The samples were drawn from the first 160 participants of the ongoing ImmuneRACE study and from 950 to 1,500 subjects provided by 6 global collaborators. A de-identified subject ID, COVID-19 status, age in years and sex were almost always included in the sample metadata. Where HLA class I and class II types were available, the types were taken from metadata supplied by the sample provider, not from assay-based typing. Broad study findings and their caveats: The amount of clinical and demographic metadata varied by source and participant and was provided uncurated.

The immunoSEQ Assay, a bias-controlled multiplex PCR, was used to amplify TCRbeta CDR3 regions from genomic DNA. On the study's bioinformatics: The number of nucleated cells in each sample was estimated by amplification of reference gene primers within the assay. To quantify the absolute abundance of each unique TCRbeta CDR3 rearrangement, sequence reads were collapsed and filtered. For each sample, productive Simpson clonality was calculated as the square root of Simpson's diversity index across productive rearrangements. In TCRdb, the immuneACCESS table is reduced to in-frame sequences with V and J assigned. These tables do not hold every clone; where another copy was compared, an unresolved V gene accounts for under half, and the others remain unexplained. The DNA was the basis for D and trimming; V, J and clone size are from that table. The sample table contains under 200,000 clones; only one count was recorded for approximately 79% of them. Of the sample, about 7.8% falls within the top ten clones.

One collaborating source in Seattle enrolled patients during active infection and followed them longitudinally through the course of disease. Collaborating institutions collected whole blood in K2EDTA tubes following their own protocols. For TCRbeta analysis, collaborators shipped samples in one of three forms: frozen whole blood, isolated PBMCs, or DNA extracted from either of those sample types. The chain is assembled from TRBV6-6 and TRBJ1-2; the D gene is not confidently resolved. The source of this sequence is a woman aged 55-69 years with COVID-19, enrolled during active disease. The specimen sequenced was peripheral blood. The bases read TGTGCCAGCAGTTACGGCGGAGGGAACTATGGCTACACCTTC. This encodes CASSYGGGNYGYTF.